The rows below give T cell receptor beta chains drawn from one sample of a study of blood T cell repertoires in COVID-19. This table comes from immunoSEQ multiplex PCR, and its TCRdb copy is limited to in-frame clones, with some not included. This table has about 300,000 clones, 80% to 90% appearing once. Material for sequencing was peripheral blood. The source of these receptors is a woman between 50 and 59 years old with COVID-19, enrolled during active disease. Both conserved end residues are part of each CDR3. The D gene is left open where the match is weak. The size entry is marked missing in some rows and otherwise reads once, few, many or a size class.

j_call cdr3_length v_call d_call clone_size cdr3_aa cdr3_nt
TRBJ1-2 13 TRBV24-1 NA once CATSESGSYGYTF TGTGCCACCAGTGAATCAGGGTCCTATGGCTACACCTTC
TRBJ2-1 16 TRBV7-8 NA NA CASSLGQANLYNEQFF TGTGCCAGCAGCTTAGGGCAGGCCAATCTGTACAATGAGCAGTTCTTC
TRBJ1-1 17 TRBV27 TRBD1 NA CASNLRTNTGVVTEAFF TGTGCCAGCAACCTACGTACGAATACAGGGGTGGTGACTGAAGCTTTCTTT
TRBJ2-2 16 TRBV7-9 NA NA CASSLRGAVGTGELFF TGTGCCAGCAGCTTAAGGGGCGCGGTCGGGACCGGGGAGCTGTTTTTT
TRBJ2-7 15 TRBV5-4 NA NA CASSQGGNIGYEQYF TGTGCCAGCAGCCAGGGTGGGAACATCGGATACGAGCAGTACTTC
TRBJ2-1 16 TRBV24-1 TRBD1 once CATSDVDRDPYNEQFF TGTGCCACCAGTGATGTCGACAGGGACCCATACAATGAGCAGTTCTTC
TRBJ1-6 14 TRBV4-3 NA few CASSQGSGNSPLHF TGCGCCAGCAGCCAAGGGTCAGGGAATTCACCCCTCCACTTT
TRBJ1-2 16 TRBV6-5 NA NA CASSYSRMGAVGGYTF TGTGCCAGCAGTTACTCGAGAATGGGGGCTGTGGGTGGCTACACCTTC
TRBJ2-2 15 TRBV25-1 NA NA CASSPRGTSYRELFF TGTGCCAGCAGCCCCAGAGGGACAAGCTACCGGGAGCTGTTTTTT
TRBJ2-4 15 TRBV7-8 NA NA CASSLRVSGKNIQYF TGTGCCAGCAGCTTACGGGTGTCGGGCAAAAACATTCAGTACTTC
TRBJ2-2 16 TRBV5-1 TRBD1 NA CASRGDGTGGSGELFF TGCGCCAGCAGAGGGGACGGGACAGGGGGCAGCGGGGAGCTGTTTTTT
TRBJ1-3 15 TRBV9 NA NA CASSPEGPSGNTIYF TGTGCCAGCAGCCCGGAGGGGCCCTCTGGAAACACCATATATTTT
TRBJ2-1 14 TRBV7-2 TRBD1 few CASSLEGAYNEQFF TGTGCCAGCAGCTTAGAGGGGGCTTACAATGAGCAGTTCTTC
TRBJ2-3 15 TRBV11-3 TRBD2 NA CASATRGGVTDTQYF TGTGCCAGCGCGACGCGCGGGGGAGTCACAGATACGCAGTATTTT
TRBJ2-5 17 TRBV11-3 NA NA CASSLVFAGQAKETQYF TGTGCCAGCAGCTTAGTTTTCGCTGGGCAGGCGAAAGAGACCCAGTACTTC
TRBJ1-6 15 TRBV5-1 TRBD1 NA CASSLTGQHNSPLHF TGCGCCAGCAGCTTGACGGGACAGCATAATTCACCCCTCCACTTT
TRBJ1-5 14 TRBV19 NA NA CASNDPGTNQPQHF TGTGCCAGTAATGATCCAGGGACTAATCAGCCCCAGCATTTT
TRBJ1-6 13 TRBV30 NA NA CAWSGQYNSPLHF TGTGCCTGGAGTGGCCAGTATAATTCACCCCTCCACTTT
TRBJ1-4 12 TRBV18 NA once CASSITREKLFF TGTGCCAGCTCAATTACGCGGGAAAAACTGTTTTTT
TRBJ1-4 18 TRBV27 NA NA CATFYPPSLGAANEKLFF TGTGCCACCTTTTACCCTCCATCCCTAGGGGCGGCTAATGAAAAACTGTTTTTT
TRBJ1-1 14 TRBV2 NA NA CASSFGGGNTEAFF TGTGCCAGCAGTTTCGGAGGAGGAAACACTGAAGCTTTCTTT
TRBJ1-3 15 TRBV6-5 NA NA CASSYSSGRGNTIYF TGTGCCAGCAGTTACAGTTCAGGGCGAGGAAACACCATATATTTT
TRBJ1-2 12 TRBV10-2 NA NA CASSPTQGGYTF TGCGCCAGCAGTCCAACCCAGGGTGGCTACACCTTC
TRBJ1-6 14 TRBV27 NA NA CATSRGSYNSPLHF TGTGCCACCAGCCGGGGGTCCTATAATTCACCCCTCCACTTT
TRBJ2-7 18 TRBV11-2 TRBD2 NA CASSRIGLAGDLTYEQYF TGTGCCAGCAGCCGCATCGGACTAGCGGGAGACTTAACGTACGAGCAGTACTTC
TRBJ1-2 15 TRBV6-2/TRBV6-3 TRBD1 NA CASSYQGARMDGYTF TGTGCCAGCAGTTACCAGGGGGCGAGGATGGATGGCTACACCTTC
TRBJ2-7 14 TRBV28 TRBD1 NA CASSFQGAWYEQYF TGTGCCAGCAGTTTCCAGGGGGCGTGGTACGAGCAGTACTTC
TRBJ2-1 18 TRBV7-2 NA once CASSSHPNRISSYNEQFF TGTGCCAGCAGCTCCCACCCGAACAGAATCAGCTCCTACAATGAGCAGTTCTTC
TRBJ1-3 11 TRBV29-1 NA NA CSVVSEDTIYF TGCAGCGTTGTTTCCGAGGACACCATATATTTT
TRBJ2-2 15 TRBV16 NA NA CASSQSPRGTGELFF TGTGCCAGCAGCCAATCCCCCCGAGGGACCGGGGAGCTGTTTTTT
TRBJ1-6 15 TRBV15 NA NA CATSRDPGDGSPLHF TGTGCCACCAGCAGAGATCCGGGGGACGGGTCACCCCTCCACTTT
TRBJ1-1 15 TRBV10-3 TRBD1 NA CAIRDRGQGPAEAFF TGTGCCATCAGGGACAGGGGGCAGGGTCCCGCTGAAGCTTTCTTT
TRBJ2-7 14 TRBV10-1 NA few CASSECKLPYEQYF TGCGCCAGCAGTGAGTGTAAACTGCCCTACGAGCAGTACTTC
TRBJ2-5 16 TRBV6-2/TRBV6-3 TRBD2 NA CASSLLGLSGQETQYF TGTGCCAGCAGTCTCCTCGGGCTTAGCGGGCAAGAGACCCAGTACTTC
TRBJ2-5 14 TRBV18 NA NA CASSPQPNQETQYF TGTGCCAGCTCACCACAGCCAAACCAAGAGACCCAGTACTTC
TRBJ1-2 14 TRBV6-6 TRBD1 once CASSRTGINYGYTF TGTGCCAGCAGTCGGACAGGGATCAACTATGGCTACACCTTC
TRBJ2-7 14 TRBV5-1 TRBD1 NA CASSPFQGQAEQYF TGCGCCAGCAGCCCTTTCCAAGGACAGGCCGAGCAGTACTTC
TRBJ2-1 15 TRBV19 TRBD2 NA CASSTWAGGVDEQFF TGTGCCAGTAGTACGTGGGCGGGAGGGGTCGATGAGCAGTTCTTC
TRBJ1-3 14 TRBV18 TRBD1 NA CASSPGQNGNTIYF TGTGCCAGCTCCCCGGGACAGAATGGAAACACCATATATTTT
TRBJ1-1 13 TRBV6-2/TRBV6-3 NA NA CASSRGGSTEAFF TGTGCCAGCAGTAGAGGGGGTTCAACTGAAGCTTTCTTT
TRBJ1-2 11 TRBV5-6 TRBD1 NA CASSSPGQHTF TGTGCCAGCAGCTCTCCGGGACAGCACACCTTC
TRBJ2-5 18 TRBV4-3 TRBD2 few CASSQDRASGRVGETQYF TGCGCCAGCAGCCAAGATCGGGCTAGCGGGAGGGTTGGGGAGACCCAGTACTTC
TRBJ1-2 13 TRBV29-1 TRBD1 NA CSVNRGYDYGYTF TGCAGCGTTAACAGGGGGTACGACTATGGCTACACCTTC
TRBJ1-1 19 TRBV18 TRBD1 NA CASSPRITGTGITDTEAFF TGTGCCAGCTCACCGCGAATCACCGGGACAGGGATCACGGACACTGAAGCTTTCTTT
TRBJ1-2 17 TRBV9 TRBD1 NA CASSKAGDRGLGYGYTF TGTGCCAGCAGCAAAGCAGGAGACAGGGGTCTTGGCTATGGCTACACCTTC
TRBJ1-2 16 TRBV27 TRBD1 NA CASSSGQGAGRGGYTF TGTGCCAGCAGTTCGGGACAGGGAGCCGGTCGCGGTGGCTACACCTTC
TRBJ2-7 15 TRBV9 TRBD2 NA CASSVLAGGPNEQYF TGTGCCAGCAGCGTCCTAGCGGGAGGGCCCAACGAGCAGTACTTC
TRBJ1-1 15 TRBV6-4 NA NA CASRAQTGLNTEAFF TGTGCCAGCAGGGCCCAAACAGGGTTGAACACTGAAGCTTTCTTT
TRBJ1-6 15 TRBV19 TRBD1 NA CASSTWTGANSPLHF TGTGCCAGTAGTACCTGGACAGGGGCTAATTCACCCCTCCACTTT
TRBJ2-1 15 TRBV23-1 NA NA CASSPECWGGNEQFF TGCGCCAGCAGTCCGGAGTGTTGGGGCGGCAATGAGCAGTTCTTC
TRBJ2-3 13 TRBV9 NA NA CASSEGVTDTQYF TGTGCCAGCAGCGAGGGAGTAACAGATACGCAGTATTTT
TRBJ2-1 14 TRBV6-5 TRBD1 once CASTLDRGNNEQFF TGTGCCAGCACCCTGGACAGGGGTAACAATGAGCAGTTCTTC
TRBJ2-7 12 TRBV3-1/TRBV3-2 NA many CASSQDLDEQYF TGTGCCAGCAGCCAAGATCTTGACGAGCAGTACTTC
TRBJ2-5 15 TRBV19 TRBD2 NA CASSPRLAGIVAQYF TGTGCCAGTAGTCCCCGACTAGCGGGTATAGTGGCCCAGTACTTC
TRBJ2-2 18 TRBV19 TRBD1 NA CASSIQKGGQGVPGELFF TGTGCCAGTAGTATTCAGAAGGGGGGACAGGGGGTCCCCGGGGAGCTGTTTTTT
TRBJ2-1 17 TRBV4-1 NA NA CASSLRVLVSSYNEQFF TGCGCCAGCAGCCTCAGAGTACTAGTTTCATCCTACAATGAGCAGTTCTTC
TRBJ2-7 15 TRBV14 TRBD1 NA CASSRPGTGPYEQYF TGTGCCAGCAGCCGGCCCGGGACAGGGCCCTACGAGCAGTACTTC